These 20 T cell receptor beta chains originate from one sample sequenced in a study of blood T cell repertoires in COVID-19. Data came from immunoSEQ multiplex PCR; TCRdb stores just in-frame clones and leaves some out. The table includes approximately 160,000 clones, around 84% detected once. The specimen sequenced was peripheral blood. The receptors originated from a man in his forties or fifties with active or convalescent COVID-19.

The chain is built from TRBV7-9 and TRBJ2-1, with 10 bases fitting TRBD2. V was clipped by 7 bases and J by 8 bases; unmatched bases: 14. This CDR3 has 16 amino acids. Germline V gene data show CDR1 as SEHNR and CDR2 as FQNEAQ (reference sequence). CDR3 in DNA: TGTGCCAGCAAAGGCGCGCTAGCGGGAGTAGGCGATGAGCAGTTCTTC. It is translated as CASKGALAGVGDEQFF.

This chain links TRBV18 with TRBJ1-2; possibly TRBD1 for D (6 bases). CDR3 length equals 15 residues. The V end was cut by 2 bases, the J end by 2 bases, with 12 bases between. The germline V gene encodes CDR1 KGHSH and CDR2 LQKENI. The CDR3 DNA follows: TGTGCCAGCTCACCAGCCGGGACAAGCAACTATGGCTACACCTTC. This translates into CASSPAGTSNYGYTF.

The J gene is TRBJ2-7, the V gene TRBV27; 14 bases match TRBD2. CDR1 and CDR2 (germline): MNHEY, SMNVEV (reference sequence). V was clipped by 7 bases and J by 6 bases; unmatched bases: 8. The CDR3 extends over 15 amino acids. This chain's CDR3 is CASTPGTSGSTEQYF. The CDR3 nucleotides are TGTGCCAGCACCCCCGGGACTAGCGGGAGTACCGAGCAGTACTTC.

The CDR3 here is CSAGGRSARGYTF. The CDR3 nucleotides are TGCAGCGCGGGTGGGAGGTCAGCCCGTGGCTACACCTTC. The V and J genes are TRBV29-1 and TRBJ1-2; unclear D gene. The ends were cut back, 7 bases at V and 7 bases at J, with 19 bases in the middle. The CDR3 has 13 residues. Germline values: CDR1 SQVTM, CDR2 ANQGSEA.

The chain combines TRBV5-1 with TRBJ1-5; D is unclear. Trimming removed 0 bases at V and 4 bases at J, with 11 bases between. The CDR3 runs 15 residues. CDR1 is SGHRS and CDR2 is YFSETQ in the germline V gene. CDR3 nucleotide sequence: TGCGCCAGCAGCTTGGCTGGACGGGAGAATCAGCCCCAGCATTTT. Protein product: CASSLAGRENQPQHF.

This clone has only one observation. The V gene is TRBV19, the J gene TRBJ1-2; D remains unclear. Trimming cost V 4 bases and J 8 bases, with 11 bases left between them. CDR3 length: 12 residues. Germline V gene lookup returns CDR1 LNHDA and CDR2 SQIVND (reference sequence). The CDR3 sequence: CASSRANRGYTF. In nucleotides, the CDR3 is TGTGCCAGTAGTAGAGCAAACCGGGGCTACACCTTC.

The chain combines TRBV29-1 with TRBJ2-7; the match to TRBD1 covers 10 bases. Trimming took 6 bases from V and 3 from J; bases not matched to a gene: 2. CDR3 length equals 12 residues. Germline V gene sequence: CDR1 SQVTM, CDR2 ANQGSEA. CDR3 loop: CSVGQGYYEQYF. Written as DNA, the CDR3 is TGCAGCGTGGGACAGGGGTACTACGAGCAGTACTTC.

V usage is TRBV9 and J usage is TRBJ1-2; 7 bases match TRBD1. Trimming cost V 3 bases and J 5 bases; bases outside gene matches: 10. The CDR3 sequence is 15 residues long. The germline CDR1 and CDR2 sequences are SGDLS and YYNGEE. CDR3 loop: CASSDGTADLYGYTF. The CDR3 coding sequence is TGTGCCAGCAGCGATGGGACAGCAGATCTGTATGGCTACACCTTC.

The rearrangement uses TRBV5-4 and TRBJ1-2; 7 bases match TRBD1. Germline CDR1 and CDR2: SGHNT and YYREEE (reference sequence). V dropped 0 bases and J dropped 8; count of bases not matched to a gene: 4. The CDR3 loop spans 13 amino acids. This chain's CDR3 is CASSLGQGKGYTF. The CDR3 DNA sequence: TGTGCCAGCAGCTTGGGACAGGGAAAGGGCTACACCTTC.

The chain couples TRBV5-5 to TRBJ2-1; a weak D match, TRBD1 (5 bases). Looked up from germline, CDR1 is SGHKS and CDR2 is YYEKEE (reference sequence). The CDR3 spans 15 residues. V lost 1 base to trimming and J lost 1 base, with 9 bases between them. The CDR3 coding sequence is TGTGCCAGCAGCTTGTATCAGGGATCCTACAATGAGCAGTTCTTC. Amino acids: CASSLYQGSYNEQFF.

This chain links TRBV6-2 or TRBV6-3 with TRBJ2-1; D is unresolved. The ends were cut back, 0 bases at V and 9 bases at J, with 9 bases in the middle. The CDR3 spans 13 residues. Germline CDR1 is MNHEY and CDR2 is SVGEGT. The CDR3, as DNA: TGTGCCAGCAGTTACTCGGGTGGGCGTGAGCAGTTCTTC. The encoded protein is CASSYSGGREQFF.

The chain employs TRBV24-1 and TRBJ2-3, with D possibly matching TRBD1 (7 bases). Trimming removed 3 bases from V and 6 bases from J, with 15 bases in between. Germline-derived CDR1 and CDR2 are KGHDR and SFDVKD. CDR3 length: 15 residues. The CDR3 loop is CATSDPWTGGDTQYF. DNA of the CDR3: TGTGCCACCAGTGATCCCTGGACAGGAGGGGATACGCAGTATTTT.

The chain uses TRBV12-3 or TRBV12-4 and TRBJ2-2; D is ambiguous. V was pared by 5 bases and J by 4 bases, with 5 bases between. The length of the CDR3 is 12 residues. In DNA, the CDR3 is TGTGCCAGCAGTCCATTCACCGGGGAGCTGTTTTTT. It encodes CASSPFTGELFF.

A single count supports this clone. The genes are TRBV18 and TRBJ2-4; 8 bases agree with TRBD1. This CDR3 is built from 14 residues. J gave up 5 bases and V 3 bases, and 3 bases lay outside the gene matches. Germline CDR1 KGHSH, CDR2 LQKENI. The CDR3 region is CASSPTGGQNIQYF. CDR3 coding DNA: TGTGCCAGCTCACCTACAGGGGGACAAAACATTCAGTACTTC.

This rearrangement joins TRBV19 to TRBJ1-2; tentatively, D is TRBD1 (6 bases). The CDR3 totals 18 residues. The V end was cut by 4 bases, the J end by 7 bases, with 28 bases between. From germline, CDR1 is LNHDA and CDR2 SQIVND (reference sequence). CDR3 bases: TGTGCCAGTAGTAACGCCGGGGCAGGGGTGGTTCGTGAGGGTGGCTACACCTTC. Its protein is CASSNAGAGVVREGGYTF.

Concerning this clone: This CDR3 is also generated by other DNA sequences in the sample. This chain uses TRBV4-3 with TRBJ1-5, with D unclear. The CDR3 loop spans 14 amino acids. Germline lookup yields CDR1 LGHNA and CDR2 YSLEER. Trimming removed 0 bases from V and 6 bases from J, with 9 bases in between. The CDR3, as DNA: TGCGCCAGCAGCCAAGATCTGGGCCCTCAGCCCCAGCATTTT. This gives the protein CASSQDLGPQPQHF.

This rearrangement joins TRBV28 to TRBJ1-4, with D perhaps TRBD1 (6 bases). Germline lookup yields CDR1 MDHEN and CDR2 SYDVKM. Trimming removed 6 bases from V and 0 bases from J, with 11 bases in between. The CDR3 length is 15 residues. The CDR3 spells CASSLPGATNEKLFF. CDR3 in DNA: TGTGCCAGCAGCCTACCAGGGGCAACTAATGAAAAACTGTTTTTT. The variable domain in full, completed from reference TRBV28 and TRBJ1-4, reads DVKVTQSSRYLVKRTGEKVFLECVQDMDHENMFWYRQDPGLGLRLIYFSYDVKMKEKGDIPEGYSVSREKKERFSLILESASTNQTSMYLCASSLPGATNEKLFFGSGTQLSVL.

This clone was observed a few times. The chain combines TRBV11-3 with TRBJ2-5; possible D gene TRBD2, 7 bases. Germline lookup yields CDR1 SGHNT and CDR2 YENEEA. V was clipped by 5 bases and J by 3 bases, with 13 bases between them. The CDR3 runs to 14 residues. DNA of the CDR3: TGTGCCAGCAGCCCGGGGGGCAGAGAAGAGACCCAGTACTTC. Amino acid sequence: CASSPGGREETQYF.

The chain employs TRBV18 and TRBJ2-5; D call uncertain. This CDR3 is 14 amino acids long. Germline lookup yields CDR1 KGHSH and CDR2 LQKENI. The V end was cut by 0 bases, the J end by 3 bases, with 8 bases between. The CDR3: CASSPPVAEETQYF. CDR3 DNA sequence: TGTGCCAGCTCACCACCGGTGGCAGAAGAGACCCAGTACTTC.

This CDR3 reads CASSPQTSGRSAGELFF. CDR3 DNA: TGTGCCAGCAGCCCGCAGACTAGCGGGAGGTCGGCCGGGGAGCTGTTTTTT. The V call is TRBV7-3, the J call TRBJ2-2, with TRBD2 identical over 13 bases. Losses at the gene ends were 5 bases for V and 6 bases for J; bases not matched to a gene: 9. The CDR3 sequence is 17 residues long. Germline-derived CDR1 and CDR2 are SGHTA and FQGTGA.